This T cell receptor beta chain was identified in a study of cytomegalovirus exposure and HLA in healthy donors. Study-wide results and limits: Cytomegalovirus status was reportedly diagnosed by the classifier with high specificity and sensitivity. Some TCR beta chains (roughly 160 of them) were listed as cytomegalovirus-associated.

Comments on this clone: As yet, its antigen is unknown.

The CDR3 sequence is 15 residues long. Germline CDR1 is LGHNA and CDR2 is YNFKEQ. With 1 base clipped from V and 7 bases from J, the junction kept 5 bases outside the gene matches. With 60 Vbeta and 13 Jbeta primers, the PCR was carried out. Profiling relied on immunoSEQ multiplex PCR, and the TCRdb table lists in-frame clones only, not all of them. The sample includes around 140,000 clones, about 75% seen only once; the top ten take about 3.5%. Samples came from healthy bone marrow donors. The V call is TRBV4-2, the J call TRBJ1-4; 8 bases fit TRBD1. The receptor was derived from a man between 35 and 55 years old in good health and CMV-seronegative. Material for sequencing was PBMCs. The CDR3 is CASSQGTGGIEKLFF. The CDR3 DNA sequence: TGTGCCAGCAGCCAAGGTACAGGGGGTATTGAAAAACTGTTTTTT.